This TCR beta chain comes out of a study of blood T cells in healthy people across ages. Overall study: In model experiments, template switching was able to capture about one barcoded beta molecule for every two T cells that were present. Study outcomes and limitations: Roughly linear age-related decline in beta diversity appeared, significant by age around 42. Not knowing donor CMV status may have confounded expanded clonotype changes.

Points on this clonotype: The target antigen is unknown.

The second PCR ran roughly 6 to 11 cycles with a sample-barcoded 5' primer and J-beta primers. TCRdb processed the 5' RACE reads anew with MiXCR; each CDR3 protein has one entry. This sample carries fewer than 2,000,000 distinct CDR3 sequences, roughly two fifths of them seen once, and the ten largest clones take more than 20%. The sample providers were healthy Caucasian people from Russia, aged roughly 6 to 95. Sequencing input: blood. The sequence was obtained from a human donor in good health.

The CDR3 region is CAITGTPDTGELFF. As DNA, the CDR3 is TGTGCCATTACCGGGACTCCGGACACCGGGGAGCTGTTTTTT. This sequence joins TRBV10-3 and TRBJ2-2, with TRBD2 as a possible D gene (6 bases). Trimming took 9 bases from V and 3 from J, leaving 14 bases between them. CDR1 and CDR2 (germline): ENHRY, SYGVKD. The CDR3 has 14 amino acids.